The T cell receptor (beta chain) under discussion was sequenced for a study of shared T cell receptors in the human thymus. CDR3 length equals 14 residues. Germline assignment: CDR1 MNHNS and CDR2 SASEGT. Deletions cut 6 bases from V and 6 bases from J, with 18 bases between. Sequencing used immunoSEQ multiplex PCR; TCRdb keeps in-frame clones, though not all of them. Counted here are 540,000 or so clones, about 84% occurring once; the ten biggest clones make up more than 0.01%. These data also formed part of another study, on human thymus T cells. This second study says: As related research reported, thymic repertoires overlapped highly among unrelated individuals.

The sequence was obtained from a boy in the first two years of life with a congenital heart defect. The source material was thymocytes. This chain links TRBV6-1 with TRBJ2-7; weak D call: TRBD2 (6 bases). CDR3: CASSVGTALLEQYF. DNA of the CDR3: TGTGCCAGCAGCGTCGGGACTGCCCTGCTCGAGCAGTACTTC.